Below, 11 T cell receptor beta chains from the same sample are listed, as sequenced in a study of blood T cell repertoires in COVID-19. Assay: immunoSEQ multiplex PCR; the TCRdb copy retains only in-frame clones and omits some. The sample consists of 200,000 or so clones, 65% to 90% of them appearing once. The sample consisted of PBMCs or T cells enriched from blood (not recorded which). Receptors originate from a woman in her forties with acute COVID-19.

The table lists this clone with a few counts. The V gene is TRBV28, the J gene TRBJ1-4, with 9 bases identical to TRBD1. The CDR3 extends over 15 amino acids. CDR1 and CDR2 (germline): MDHEN, SYDVKM. V lost 6 bases to trimming and J lost 3 bases; unmatched junction nucleotides: 5. The DNA of the CDR3 is TGTGCCAGCAGATACAGGGGGCTGCCTAATGAAAAACTGTTTTTT. It is translated as CASRYRGLPNEKLFF.

V is TRBV5-1 and J is TRBJ2-5; 7 bases align to TRBD2. Germline V gene data show CDR1 as SGHRS and CDR2 as YFSETQ. This CDR3 contains 16 residues. Unmatched junction bases numbered 12, after V lost 2 bases and J lost 5 bases. This chain's CDR3 is CASSLSGAMLGETQYF. Here the CDR3 DNA reads TGCGCCAGCAGCTTAAGCGGGGCGATGTTGGGGGAGACCCAGTACTTC.

The rearrangement links TRBV7-6 to TRBJ2-1; 8 positions match TRBD2. Germline V gene lookup returns CDR1 SGHVS and CDR2 FNYEAQ. This CDR3 is built from 19 residues. The V gene end was trimmed by 3 bases and the J gene end by 4 bases; junction bases not matched to a gene: 17. CDR3 bases: TGTGCCAGCAGCTTTATAAGCGGGAGCCCAACCTCCGGTTACAATGAGCAGTTCTTC. This codes for CASSFISGSPTSGYNEQFF.

V usage is TRBV28 and J usage is TRBJ2-7, with TRBD1 matching 10 bases. Germline V gene lookup returns CDR1 MDHEN and CDR2 SYDVKM. J gave up 0 bases and V 5 bases, and 4 bases lay outside the gene matches. The CDR3 is 15 residues long. CDR3 sequence: CASSIRTGGSYEQYF. For the CDR3, the DNA is TGTGCCAGCAGTATAAGGACAGGGGGCTCCTACGAGCAGTACTTC.

This clone was detected only a few times. The sample has other DNA sequences that encode this CDR3 too. The chain carries TRBV18 and TRBJ1-1, with TRBD1 as a possible D gene (5 bases). This CDR3 spans 13 amino acids. Germline CDR1 reads KGHSH; CDR2 reads LQKENI. V lost 6 bases and J lost 1, with 9 bases in between. DNA for the CDR3: TGTGCCAGCTCCCCAGGACAGAACACTGAAGCTTTCTTT. Translated: CASSPGQNTEAFF. The full variable domain, with the rest looked up from reference TRBV18 and TRBJ1-1, is NAGVMQNPRHLVRRRGQEARLRCSPMKGHSHVYWYRQLPEEGLKFMVYLQKENIIDESGMPKERFSAEFPKEGPSILRIQQVVRGDSAAYFCASSPGQNTEAFFGQGTRLTVV.

This chain links TRBV28 with TRBJ1-3; D might be TRBD1 (5 bases). CDR3 length: 13 amino acids. Germline CDR1 MDHEN, CDR2 SYDVKM. V was clipped by 11 bases and J by 2 bases, with 13 bases between them. CDR3 sequence (DNA): TGTGCCTACATGGGGGGTACTGGAAACACCATATATTTT. As protein: CAYMGGTGNTIYF.

The chain has TRBV29-1 and TRBJ2-1; 7 nucleotides line up with TRBD1. This CDR3 is 16 amino acids long. Germline assignment: CDR1 SQVTM and CDR2 ANQGSEA. The junction had 13 bases not matched to a gene; V was cut back by 4 bases and J by 4 bases. The CDR3 loop is CSVGGREGASYNEQFF. As DNA, the CDR3 is TGCAGCGTTGGGGGCCGAGAGGGGGCCTCGTACAATGAGCAGTTCTTC.

The V call is TRBV30, the J call TRBJ1-5; D is undetermined. Trimming removed 1 base from V and 7 bases from J, with 11 bases in between. This CDR3 comprises 13 residues. Germline-derived CDR1 and CDR2 are GTSNPN and SVGIG (reference sequence). CDR3 in DNA: TGTGCCTGGAGTGCCCAGCTAGACCAGCCCCAGCATTTT. This sequence encodes CAWSAQLDQPQHF.

The chain is built from TRBV7-2 and TRBJ1-5, with D hard to call. The CDR3 totals 15 residues. Trimming cost V 1 base and J 0 bases, with 7 bases left between them. Germline V gene data show CDR1 as SGHTA and CDR2 as FQGNSA. DNA for the CDR3: TGTGCCAGCAGCTTAGAGTTTAGTAGCAATCAGCCCCAGCATTTT. Its translation is CASSLEFSSNQPQHF.

The genes are TRBV7-2 and TRBJ1-5; a possible D gene is TRBD1 (5 bases). Germline V gene data show CDR1 as SGHTA and CDR2 as FQGNSA. Trimming cost V 1 base and J 5 bases, with 6 bases left between them. The CDR3 runs to 13 residues. The CDR3 loop is CASSLGGDQPQHF. The CDR3 region has the DNA TGTGCCAGCAGCTTAGGGGGGGATCAGCCCCAGCATTTT. Full variable domain (remainder filled in from reference TRBV7-2 and TRBJ1-5): GAGVSQSPSNKVTEKGKDVELRCDPISGHTALYWYRQSLGQGLEFLIYFQGNSAPDKSGLPSDRFSAERTGGSVSTLTIQRTQQEDSAVYLCASSLGGDQPQHFGDGTRLSIL.

The chain's CDR3 is CASSGDLSSYNEQFF. The CDR3 DNA follows: TGTGCCAGCAGTGGAGACCTCAGCTCCTACAATGAGCAGTTCTTC. The chain recombines TRBV9 with TRBJ2-1; D is unclear. Germline V CDR1 and CDR2: SGDLS, YYNGEE. V lost 5 bases and J lost 0, with 12 bases in between. There are 15 residues in the CDR3.